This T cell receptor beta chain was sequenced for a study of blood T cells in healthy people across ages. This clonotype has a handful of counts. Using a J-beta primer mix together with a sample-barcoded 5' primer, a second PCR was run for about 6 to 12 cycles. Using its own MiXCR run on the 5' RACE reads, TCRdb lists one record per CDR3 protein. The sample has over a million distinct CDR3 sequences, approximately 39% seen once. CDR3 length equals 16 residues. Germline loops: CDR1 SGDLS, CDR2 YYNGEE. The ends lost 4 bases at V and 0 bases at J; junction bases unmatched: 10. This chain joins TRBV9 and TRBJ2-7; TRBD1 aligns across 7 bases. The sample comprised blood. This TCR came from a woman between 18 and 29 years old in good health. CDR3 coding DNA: TGTGCCAGCAGCCCCTCGGACAGGACCAGCTCCTACGAGCAGTACTTC. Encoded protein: CASSPSDRTSSYEQYF.